This T cell receptor beta chain emerged from a study of shared clonotypes between healthy human individuals. As for the study in general: Per donor, CD8 memory used one plate, CD8 naive used two, CD4 memory used three and CD4 naive used three. The study's findings and limits: The sharing of 4% to 5.5% of naive CD4 clonotypes was seen across a handful of donors.

Donors comprised only Caucasian adults living in Nashville, Tennessee. Notes on this clone: Its antigen is undetermined.

Germline V lookup: CDR1 MDHEN, CDR2 SYDVKM. This CDR3 comprises 12 residues. Trimming at V came to 10 bases and at J to 7 bases, leaving 5 bases not matched to a gene. Genomic DNA from each subset was divided evenly over several immunoSEQ plates. Libraries were prepared by immunoSEQ multiplex PCR; TCRdb keeps only in-frame clonotypes and omits some of them. The sample lists 980,000 or so clones; around 80% were seen once. The sequence was collected from a young man in good health. Sequenced input: memory CD4+ T cells sorted from blood. Subset here: CD45RA-negative fraction. V and J are TRBV28 and TRBJ1-4, with 8 bases aligning to TRBD1. CDR3 nucleotides: TGTGCCACTGGGACAGGTAGTGAAAAACTGTTTTTT. Translation gives CATGTGSEKLFF.